This TCR beta chain is drawn from a study of T cells in localized non-small cell lung cancer. General study findings and limits: Sequencing involved a lone tumor region, leaving heterogeneity possible. Longer overall survival was seen with higher T cell density measured in blood.

The CDR3 extends over 14 amino acids. CDR1 and CDR2 from the germline V gene are SGHNT and YYREEE (reference sequence). Trimming removed 2 bases from V and 3 bases from J, with 10 bases in between. Libraries were prepared by immunoSEQ multiplex PCR; TCRdb keeps only in-frame clonotypes and omits some of them. The profile shows approximately 31,000 clones, around 84% of them singletons. Of note for this clone: As yet, its antigen is unknown.

The sample consisted of peripheral blood, taken before any cancer treatment. This chain links TRBV5-4 with TRBJ2-3; perhaps TRBD2 as D (6 bases). The clonotype comes from a male donor aged 60 or over with stage II squamous cell lung carcinoma. The CDR3 nucleotides are TGTGCCAGCAGCTTATCGGGACTTACAGATACGCAGTATTTT. This sequence encodes CASSLSGLTDTQYF. Variable domain in full (rest from reference TRBV5-4 and TRBJ2-3): ETGVTQSPTHLIKTRGQQVTLRCSSQSGHNTVSWYQQALGQGPQFIFQYYREEENGRGNFPPRFSGLQFPNYSSELNVNALELDDSALYLCASSLSGLTDTQYFGPGTRLTVL.